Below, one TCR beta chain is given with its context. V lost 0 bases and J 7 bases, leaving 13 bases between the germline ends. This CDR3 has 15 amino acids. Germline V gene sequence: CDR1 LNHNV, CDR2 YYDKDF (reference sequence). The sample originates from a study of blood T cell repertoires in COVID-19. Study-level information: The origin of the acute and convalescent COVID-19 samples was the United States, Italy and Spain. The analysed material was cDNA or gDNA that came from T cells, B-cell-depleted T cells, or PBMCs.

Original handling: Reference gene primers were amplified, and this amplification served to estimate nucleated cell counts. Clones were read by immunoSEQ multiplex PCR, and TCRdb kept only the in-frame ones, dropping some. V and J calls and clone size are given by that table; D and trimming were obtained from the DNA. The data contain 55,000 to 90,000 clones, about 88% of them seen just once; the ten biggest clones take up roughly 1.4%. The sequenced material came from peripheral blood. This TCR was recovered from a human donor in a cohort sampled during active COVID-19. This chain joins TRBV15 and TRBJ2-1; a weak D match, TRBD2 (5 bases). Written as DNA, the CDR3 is TGTGCCACCAGCAGAGATAGTGTGAGGGCGAATGAGCAGTTCTTC. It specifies CATSRDSVRANEQFF.